This T cell receptor beta chain was sequenced during a study of tumor and adjacent non-tumor tissue in lung cancer (dated by TCRdb to between 2018 and 2020). Background for the entire study: By cancer type, the cohort comprised about 13 adenocarcinoma patients, 2 squamous cell carcinoma patients and 1 small cell lung cancer patient. Among the approximately 15 patients, ages ranged from roughly 31 to 76 years, some ten were men and 5 were women, and disease was TNM stage I to III. A total of 95 million to 150 million productive TCRbeta reads were generated by sequencing, corresponding to an average of roughly 4.1 million reads per sample. The study compared bulk TCRbeta repertoires between lung tumor tissue and matched distant non-tumor lung tissue from over twelve lung cancer patients. For each patient, one tumor sample and one normal lung sample were taken, giving about 29 paired specimens that underwent TCRbeta CDR3 sequencing. Overall study outcomes, separate from this receptor: Peripheral blood was not sequenced, so blood TCRbeta repertoires were not examined in the lung cancer patients of the study. TCR diversity (inverse Simpson) was significantly higher in tumor than in normal lung tissue (about 400 vs 150, P = 0.0075, Mann-Whitney U test). TCR diversity was significantly higher in younger patients, and higher tumor TCR diversity was associated with shorter overall and disease-free survival. With only approximately 15 patients in the cohort, the authors noted that larger samples and more detailed clinical data are needed. Neither the sequencing platform nor unique molecular identifiers are named or mentioned anywhere in the methods. In normal lung, the top 100 clones accounted for a significantly larger cumulative share of the repertoire than in tumor tissue.

V is pruned by 2 bases and J by 5 bases, leaving 4 bases of the junction without a gene match. In the germline V gene, CDR1 corresponds to SGHTA and CDR2 to FQGTGA. The CDR3 goes from the cysteine to the phenylalanine over 14 residues. Only CDR3 DNA remains: 42 bases, in frame from the first base. RNA was isolated from bulk unsorted tissue, and RNA quality was assessed with a NanoDrop ND-1000 and an Agilent 2100. Newly diagnosed lung cancer patients without prior chemotherapy who had been admitted for thoracic surgery in China between August and November 2014 were enrolled as donors. The study excluded patients who had received radiotherapy or chemotherapy before or who had another cancer at the same time. Pieces of surgical tissue measuring about 1-2.2 cm3 were kept in RNAlater solution and stored at -80 degrees C until use. The receptor library was made with multiplex PCR. The listed sequencing device is Illumina HiSeq 2500. TCRbeta libraries were constructed through three rounds of nested PCR with primers (Table S4) according to protocols adapted from ARM-PCR. Before sequencing, PCR products of 200-500 bp were excised from the gel and purified with the QIAquick gel extraction kit. Per the authors' processing: Trimmomatic was used to clean the reads, FLASH merged the cleaned reads into complete CDR3 sequences, and MiTCR assigned the sequences to V(D)J germline segments. VDJtools was used to compute clonal diversity as the inverse Simpson's index. A read counted as productive if the sequence was in-frame and lacked a premature stop codon. Clones were called with MiXCR by TCRdb after fastp trimmed the public reads at Q25, and only in-frame beta chains were retained. Identical CDR3 protein sequences are pooled into one entry, listed with their most common genes and DNA. These V and J calls derive from TCRdb rather than the authors' analysis. The table for this sample lists 65,000 to 75,000 distinct CDR3 sequences; less than 80% of them were counted only once. The top ten hold about 30% of the sample.

Concerning this clonotype: It has no known antigen specificity. The sample holds no much larger clone one base away, and base qualities are not on file.

The specimen was lung tumor tissue. The sequence links TRBV7-3 to TRBJ1-1, with 8 bases aligning to TRBD1. The clonotype was recovered from a man aged 60 to 69 with non-small cell lung cancer. The CDR3 region has the sequence CASSLQGAKTEAFF. The nucleotides read TGTGCCAGCAGCTTACAGGGGGCGAAGACTGAAGCTTTCTTT.